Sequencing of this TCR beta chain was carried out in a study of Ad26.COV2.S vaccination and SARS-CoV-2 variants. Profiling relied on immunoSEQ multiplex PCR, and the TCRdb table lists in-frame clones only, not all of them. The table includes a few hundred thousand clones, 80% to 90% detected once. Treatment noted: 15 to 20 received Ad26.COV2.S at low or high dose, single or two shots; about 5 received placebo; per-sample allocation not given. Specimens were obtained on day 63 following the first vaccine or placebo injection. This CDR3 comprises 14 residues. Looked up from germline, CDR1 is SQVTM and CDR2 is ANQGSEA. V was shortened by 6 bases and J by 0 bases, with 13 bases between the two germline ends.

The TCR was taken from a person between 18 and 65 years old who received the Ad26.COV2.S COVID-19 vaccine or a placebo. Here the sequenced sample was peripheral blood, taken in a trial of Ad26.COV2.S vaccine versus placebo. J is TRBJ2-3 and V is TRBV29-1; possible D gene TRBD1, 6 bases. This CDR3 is CSVLQGSSTDTQYF. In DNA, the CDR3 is TGCAGCGTACTACAGGGTAGTAGCACAGATACGCAGTATTTT.